The next 11 T cell receptor beta chains were all read from a single sample in a study of brain T cells in children with intractable seizures. Some clones are missing from TCRdb's copy, which holds only in-frame ones; the method was immunoSEQ multiplex PCR. This table has under 400,000 clones, 85% to 95% appearing once. Time point given: blood from clinic visit 5 months post-surgery; TSC patient then seizure free. The source material was peripheral blood, sampled roughly 5 months after surgery. The receptors shown here come from a boy under three years old with tuberous sclerosis and intractable seizures.

The V and J genes are TRBV10-2 and TRBJ1-2; D call uncertain. Germline V lookup: CDR1 WSHSY, CDR2 SAAADI. CDR3 length equals 13 residues. Trimming took 10 bases from V and 6 from J, leaving 18 bases between them. DNA for the CDR3: TGCGCCACCCTCACGGATCTTCCTCATGGCTACACCTTC. Its translation is CATLTDLPHGYTF.

The J gene is TRBJ1-4, the V gene TRBV5-6; D not resolved. Between the trimmed V and J ends, which lost 3 bases and 8 bases, there was a span of 23 bases. This CDR3 region has 17 residues. Germline V CDR1 and CDR2: SGHDT, YYEEEE. CDR3 amino acids: CASSSDRLGPKEEKLFF. CDR3 bases: TGTGCCAGCAGCTCCGACCGTTTAGGCCCAAAGGAGGAAAAACTGTTTTTT.

This sequence joins TRBV27 and TRBJ1-1; 7 bases are a match to TRBD1. Germline loops: CDR1 MNHEY, CDR2 SMNVEV (reference sequence). The CDR3 contains 18 residues. Germline trimming cut 6 bases from V and 8 bases from J; bases unmatched to any gene: 24. CDR3 DNA: TGTGCCAGCAGCCCTTATAAACCGTATGAGGGACAGAGGATCGAAGCTTTCTTT. Its protein product is CASSPYKPYEGQRIEAFF.

The V gene is TRBV7-2, the J gene TRBJ1-6, with D perhaps matching TRBD1 (5 bases). V lost 3 bases and J lost 10, with 16 bases in between. The germline gives CDR1 SGHTA, CDR2 FQGNSA. This CDR3 has 15 amino acids. The CDR3, as DNA: TGTGCCAGCAGCTTGGTCGGAGGGGATAGGTCACCCCTCCACTTT. It specifies CASSLVGGDRSPLHF.

The chain couples TRBV10-2 to TRBJ1-2; 7 bases are shared with TRBD1. This CDR3 contains 15 residues. From germline, CDR1 is WSHSY and CDR2 SAAADI. J lost 3 bases, V lost 5 bases, and 9 bases had no gene match. As DNA, the CDR3 is TGCGCCAGCAGTTACTACGAGGGGGCTGACTATGGCTACACCTTC. This gives the protein CASSYYEGADYGYTF.

This chain connects TRBV25-1 to TRBJ2-7; TRBD2 is a possible D gene (5 bases). The CDR3 runs to 12 residues. Trimming shortened V by 3 bases and J by 3 bases, and 6 bases separated the two germline ends. Per germline, CDR1 MGHDK and CDR2 SYGVNS. The DNA for the CDR3 is TGTGCCAGCAGTGACGGACTCTACGAGCAGTACTTC. Protein product: CASSDGLYEQYF.

This chain joins TRBV6-2 or TRBV6-3 and TRBJ1-5; D possibly corresponds to TRBD1 (5 bases). Germline-derived CDR1 and CDR2 are MNHEY and SVGEGT. The CDR3 runs 16 residues. V gave up 4 bases and J gave up 0 bases, with 13 bases separating them. This CDR3 is CASSLRDVNSNQPQHF. CDR3 sequence (DNA): TGTGCCAGCAGTTTGAGGGACGTAAATAGCAATCAGCCCCAGCATTTT.

The chain couples TRBV6-5 to TRBJ2-7, with D unclear. CDR1 is MNHEY and CDR2 is SVGAGI in the germline V gene. There are 10 residues in the CDR3. V was trimmed by 6 bases and J by 3 bases, leaving 3 bases between them. CDR3 loop: CASRFYEQYF. In DNA form, the CDR3 reads TGTGCCAGCAGATTCTACGAGCAGTACTTC.

This clone has more than one count but fewer than ten. A junction boundary mismatches the germline segment, possibly from a read error. The rearrangement links TRBV25-1 to TRBJ1-2, with a possible D match to TRBD1 (6 bases). The CDR3 sequence is 11 residues long. Germline lookup yields CDR1 MGHDK and CDR2 SYGVNS. The CDR3 loop is CASVLPGQSSF. The CDR3 DNA follows: TGTGCCAGCGTGCTTCCGGGACAAAGTTCCTTC.

This chain links TRBV7-3 with TRBJ2-1; TRBD2 might be the D (6 bases). The V and J ends lost 5 bases and 9 bases respectively, with 14 bases between them. Germline CDR1 SGHTA, CDR2 FQGTGA. CDR3 length: 13 residues. CDR3 sequence (DNA): TGTGCCAGCAGCGCTGGAGGGCCCCGTGAGCAGTTCTTC. Its protein product is CASSAGGPREQFF.

This sequence joins TRBV5-1 and TRBJ1-2; D is possibly TRBD1 (6 bases). This CDR3 has 13 amino acids. Germline V gene sequence: CDR1 SGHRS, CDR2 YFSETQ. The V and J ends lost 5 bases and 7 bases respectively, with 15 bases between them. The CDR3 protein is CASSRGGPPGYTF. The CDR3 bases are TGCGCCAGCAGTCGGGGGGGGCCGCCTGGCTACACCTTC. Full variable domain (missing parts from reference TRBV5-1 and TRBJ1-2): KAGVTQTPRYLIKTRGQQVTLSCSPISGHRSVSWYQQTPGQGLQFLFEYFSETQRNKGNFPGRFSGRQFSNSRSEMNVSTLELGDSALYLCASSRGGPPGYTFGSGTRLTVV.